A single T cell receptor (beta chain) is shown here with its context. The target antigen is unknown. A UMI-containing oligonucleotide was joined by 3' ligation to the TCR cDNA template. Adult healthy volunteers gave 2.5 ml peripheral blood for whole-blood RNA. Unsorted total RNA, about 1 to 1000 ng, was DNase treated before reverse transcription. The CDR3 runs to 15 residues. Unmatched junction bases numbered 6, after V lost 3 bases and J lost 4 bases. Germline values: CDR1 LNHDA, CDR2 SQIVND (reference sequence). The data stem from a study of naive and memory T cell subsets. Study findings and constraints: This RNA-based method may be sensitive to activation-related transcript changes.

Amplification of ligated cDNA took four PCR rounds with SP2 and nested alpha and beta constant primers. TCRdb fed the 5' RACE reads into MiXCR, producing one record per CDR3 protein. The data contain some 60,000 distinct CDR3 sequences, 7% to 8% of them seen just once; the ten biggest clones take up approximately 21%. The receptor's source is a female donor in good health. This chain links TRBV19 with TRBJ1-5; 7 bases are shared with TRBD1. The CDR3 coding sequence is TGTGCCAGTAGTATCCGGACAGGCCTTAATCAGCCCCAGCATTTT. It translates to CASSIRTGLNQPQHF.